These 30 T cell receptor beta chains share one sample of origin, sequenced in a study of blood T cells in healthy people across ages. A second about 6 to 12 cycle PCR used barcoded and J-beta primers. TCRdb called the 5' RACE reads again in MiXCR, with one record for every CDR3 protein. The data show around 1,900,000 distinct CDR3 sequences, more than 35% seen once. The sequenced sample consisted of blood. These receptors were collected from a human donor in good health.

The CDR3 DNA follows: TGTGCCAGCAGCCCGAGGAACCGGGACAGGGTGCGATATTCACCCCTCCACTTT. This sequence encodes CASSPRNRDRVRYSPLHF. This chain joins TRBV7-2 and TRBJ1-6, with TRBD1 matching 9 bases. Germline CDR1 is SGHTA and CDR2 is FQGNSA. The CDR3 loop spans 18 amino acids. V lost 5 bases to trimming and J lost 8 bases; unmatched junction nucleotides: 16.

The rearrangement joins TRBV7-2 to TRBJ2-3, with TRBD1 as a possible D gene (6 bases). Germline lookup yields CDR1 SGHTA and CDR2 FQGNSA. This CDR3 comprises 14 residues. The V and J ends lost 5 bases and 5 bases respectively, with 14 bases between them. CDR3 amino acids: CASSRMGAGDTQYF. The CDR3 DNA is TGTGCCAGCAGCCGTATGGGGGCGGGAGATACGCAGTATTTT.

This clonotype occurred a few times. J is TRBJ2-1 and V is TRBV4-2; maybe TRBD2 (6 bases). The CDR3 totals 14 residues. CDR1 and CDR2 (germline): LGHNA, YNFKEQ. The ends were cut back, 3 bases at V and 8 bases at J, with 14 bases in the middle. The CDR3 region has the DNA TGTGCCAGCAGCCAGCCGGGGGATCCCGATGAGCAGTTCTTC. Translating gives CASSQPGDPDEQFF.

This rearrangement joins TRBV4-1 to TRBJ2-3; no clear D. This CDR3 contains 15 residues. CDR1 is MGHRA and CDR2 is YSYEKL in the germline V gene. V lost 1 base and J 6 bases, leaving 14 bases between the germline ends. This CDR3 is CASSQGVNLGDTQYF. The CDR3 DNA follows: TGCGCCAGCAGCCAAGGAGTGAACCTGGGGGATACGCAGTATTTT.

The table lists this clonotype with a few counts. The CDR3 here is CASTHRADGYTF. In DNA form, the CDR3 reads TGTGCCAGCACTCACAGGGCTGATGGCTACACCTTC. The chain employs TRBV6-6 and TRBJ1-2, with D possibly matching TRBD1 (6 bases). The CDR3 is 12 amino acids. Trimming cost V 7 bases and J 6 bases, with 12 bases left between them. The V gene's germline CDR1 is MNHNY and CDR2 SVGAGI (reference sequence).

The chain employs TRBV7-2 and TRBJ2-1; D not resolved. Germline CDR1 SGHTA, CDR2 FQGNSA. V shed 6 bases and J shed 2 bases, with 20 bases lying between them. The CDR3 contains 17 residues. CDR3 sequence (DNA): TGTGCCAGCAGACCCCTAAAAGGGTCCCTAACCTACAATGAGCAGTTCTTC. It is translated as CASRPLKGSLTYNEQFF. The full variable domain, with the rest looked up from reference TRBV7-2 and TRBJ2-1, is GAGVSQSPSNKVTEKGKDVELRCDPISGHTALYWYRQSLGQGLEFLIYFQGNSAPDKSGLPSDRFSAERTGGSVSTLTIQRTQQEDSAVYLCASRPLKGSLTYNEQFFGPGTRLTVL.

This chain connects TRBV9 to TRBJ1-1; D is perhaps TRBD1 (6 bases). Germline values: CDR1 SGDLS, CDR2 YYNGEE. V was pared by 3 bases and J by 9 bases, with 24 bases between. The CDR3 length is 16 residues. The CDR3 nucleotides read TGTGCCAGCAGCGCAGGGGTTGGGCCCCTTGAGGGGAAAGCTTTCTTT. Encoded protein: CASSAGVGPLEGKAFF.

V and J are TRBV5-1 and TRBJ2-1, with unresolved D. This CDR3 has 15 residues. Germline CDR1 reads SGHRS; CDR2 reads YFSETQ. Deletions cut 0 bases from V and 3 bases from J, with 10 bases between. CDR3 DNA sequence: TGCGCCAGCAGCTTGGACGGTAGTCTCTACAATGAGCAGTTCTTC. Its protein is CASSLDGSLYNEQFF.

The V gene is TRBV7-3, the J gene TRBJ2-1, with D tentatively TRBD2 (6 bases). The assigned J gene may be wrong: the sequence end matches TRBJ2-7 better. CDR1 and CDR2 (germline): SGHTA, FQGTGA. The CDR3 runs 19 residues. CDR3 nucleotides: TGTGCCAGCAGCTTAAACCCTTCGGGGGACTCTAGCTCCTACAATGAGCAGTACTTC. The encoded protein is CASSLNPSGDSSSYNEQYF.

This clonotype appeared a few times. The gene calls are TRBV20-1 and TRBJ1-2; tentatively, D is TRBD1 (5 bases). Trimming removed 0 bases from V and 5 bases from J, with 13 bases in between. CDR3 length: 14 amino acids. The V gene's germline CDR1 is DFQATT and CDR2 SNEGSKA (reference sequence). CDR3 sequence (DNA): TGCAGTGCTAGAGATTTGGGGCCGGGGTATGGCTACACCTTC. This sequence encodes CSARDLGPGYGYTF.

The chain joins TRBV2 to TRBJ1-6; 7 positions agree with TRBD1. Germline V lookup: CDR1 SNHLY, CDR2 FYNNEI. V gave up 6 bases and J gave up 13 bases; unmatched junction bases: 9. This CDR3 region has 13 residues. In DNA, the CDR3 is TGTGCCAGCAGCCATCCAGGGGGTTACCCCCTCCACTTT. This translates into CASSHPGGYPLHF.

This chain links TRBV7-2 with TRBJ2-5; TRBD2 might be the D (6 bases). The DNA end favors TRBJ2-1, so the J call may be wrong. The CDR3 length is 11 residues. Germline assignment: CDR1 SGHTA and CDR2 FQGNSA. The CDR3 sequence is CASSFLRGQFF. The CDR3 DNA is TGTGCCAGCAGCTTCTTGCGGGGACAGTTCTTC.

The rearrangement uses TRBV3-1 and TRBJ2-1; tentatively, D is TRBD1 (6 bases). CDR1 and CDR2 from the germline V gene are LGHDT and YNNKEL (reference sequence). The V gene lost 0 bases and the J gene lost 10 bases, with 10 bases spanning the gap. The CDR3 is 13 residues long. This chain's CDR3 is CASSQDTGQEQFF. The CDR3, as DNA: TGTGCCAGCAGCCAAGATACCGGACAGGAGCAGTTCTTC.

This rearrangement joins TRBV20-1 to TRBJ2-5, with D uncertain. This CDR3 has 13 amino acids. The germline gives CDR1 DFQATT, CDR2 SNEGSKA (reference sequence). Deletions cut 1 base from V and 5 bases from J, with 11 bases between. The CDR3 DNA follows: TGCAGTGCTAGAGGAGCCGTTCTGGAGACCCAGTACTTC. This gives the protein CSARGAVLETQYF.

The chain is built from TRBV6-2 or TRBV6-3 and TRBJ1-2; no reliable D call. Between the trimmed V and J ends, which lost 8 bases and 11 bases, there was a span of 15 bases. The CDR3 spans 11 residues. Germline CDR1 MNHEY, CDR2 SVGEGT. CDR3 nucleotides: TGTGCCAGCTCCCGCCTATATAGTTACACCTTC. It yields the protein CASSRLYSYTF.

In this sample, this clonotype turned up a few times. The rearrangement uses TRBV13 and TRBJ2-1; 11 bases fit TRBD2. Germline lookup yields CDR1 PRHDT and CDR2 FYEKMQ (reference sequence). J gave up 0 bases and V 0 bases, and 10 bases lay outside the gene matches. The CDR3 spans 20 residues. The CDR3 coding sequence is TGTGCCAGCAGCTTAGGTTCACTAGCGGGGGCCTTAACCTCCTACAATGAGCAGTTCTTC. This sequence encodes CASSLGSLAGALTSYNEQFF.

This clonotype was recorded at least ten times. The V call is TRBV7-2, the J call TRBJ2-7; 8 bases map to TRBD2. This CDR3 has 16 residues. From germline, CDR1 is SGHTA and CDR2 FQGNSA. The V segment lost 3 bases and the J segment 4 bases; nucleotides outside the gene matches: 11. The DNA of the CDR3 is TGTGCCAGCAGCTTTTCGGGGGGCGGGGGGATTTACGAGCAGTACTTC. The encoded protein is CASSFSGGGGIYEQYF.

This CDR3 reads CASSSAGLEQYF. The CDR3 coding sequence is TGTGCCAGCAGCTCCGCGGGGCTCGAGCAGTACTTC. The chain has TRBV7-3 and TRBJ2-5, with D possibly being TRBD2 (6 bases). The assigned J gene may be wrong: the sequence end matches TRBJ2-7 better. Looked up from germline, CDR1 is SGHTA and CDR2 is FQGTGA. The CDR3 is made up of 12 amino acids.

The chain has TRBV27 and TRBJ2-3, with 8 bases that match TRBD1. CDR3 length equals 16 residues. V gave up 3 bases and J gave up 0 bases; unmatched junction bases: 5. The germline gives CDR1 MNHEY, CDR2 SMNVEV (reference sequence). The CDR3 DNA is TGTGCCAGCAGTTTGGACAGGGTCCTTAGCACAGATACGCAGTATTTT. It specifies CASSLDRVLSTDTQYF.

This clonotype showed up just a few times. The rearrangement joins TRBV18 to TRBJ2-1; 10 positions agree with TRBD2. The CDR3 runs to 15 residues. The ends lost 3 bases at V and 7 bases at J; junction bases unmatched: 6. Per germline, CDR1 KGHSH and CDR2 LQKENI. The CDR3 DNA reads as TGTGCCAGCTCACCGATAGCGGGGGGCCGAAATGAGCAGTTCTTC. Translated: CASSPIAGGRNEQFF. The full variable domain, completed using reference TRBV18 and TRBJ2-1, is NAGVMQNPRHLVRRRGQEARLRCSPMKGHSHVYWYRQLPEEGLKFMVYLQKENIIDESGMPKERFSAEFPKEGPSILRIQQVVRGDSAAYFCASSPIAGGRNEQFFGPGTRLTVL.

This clonotype was counted a few times. The chain recombines TRBV20-1 with TRBJ2-5; maybe TRBD1 (5 bases). Germline values: CDR1 DFQATT, CDR2 SNEGSKA (reference sequence). The V gene lost 3 bases and the J gene lost 2 bases, with 10 bases spanning the gap. The CDR3 totals 13 residues. For the CDR3, the DNA is TGCAGTGCTAGGTCCCCAGGGCAAGAGACCCAGTACTTC. Amino acid sequence: CSARSPGQETQYF.

This clonotype occurred a few times. The rearrangement joins TRBV12-3 or TRBV12-4 to TRBJ2-3, with 8 positions matching TRBD2. This CDR3 contains 12 residues. Unmatched junction bases numbered 4, after V lost 3 bases and J lost 11 bases. The CDR3 nucleotides read TGTGCCAGCAGTTTTAGCGGGGAGCAGCAGTATTTT. It translates to CASSFSGEQQYF.

This clonotype showed up just a few times. The CDR3 loop reads CASSQGTYQETQYF. The CDR3 region has the DNA TGTGCCAGCAGCCAGGGGACTTACCAAGAGACCCAGTACTTC. The V and J genes are TRBV12-1 and TRBJ2-5; the table assigns TRBD1, which was not confirmed against the DNA. TRBV12-1 is deemed a pseudogene. The CDR3 is 14 amino acids.

In its sample, this clonotype was seen many times. The chain uses TRBV7-2 and TRBJ2-3, with a weak D call TRBD2 (6 bases). There are 14 residues in the CDR3. The germline V and J ends were trimmed by 1 base and 5 bases, with 10 bases remaining between them. CDR1 is SGHTA and CDR2 is FQGNSA in the germline V gene. CDR3 nucleotide sequence: TGTGCCAGCAGCTTAGGCGGGGCGGGAGATACGCAGTATTTT. The encoded protein is CASSLGGAGDTQYF.

This clonotype was seen at least ten times. The CDR3 spells CASSATPRLANEQFF. CDR3 bases: TGTGCCAGCAGCGCTACTCCCCGCCTCGCCAATGAGCAGTTCTTC. This chain connects TRBV9 to TRBJ2-1; D unresolved. The germline gives CDR1 SGDLS, CDR2 YYNGEE. CDR3 length: 15 amino acids. V was shortened by 3 bases and J by 6 bases, with 16 bases between the two germline ends.

The J gene is TRBJ1-6, the V gene TRBV6-5; D is undetermined. This CDR3 has 14 residues. CDR1 is MNHEY and CDR2 is SVGAGI in the germline V gene. V was clipped by 8 bases and J by 5 bases, with 13 bases between them. CDR3 DNA sequence: TGTGCCAGCCACCCACGTCGCGATAATTCACCCCTCCACTTT. As protein: CASHPRRDNSPLHF.

This clonotype was detected once. The V and J genes are TRBV7-9 and TRBJ2-7; D remains unclear. The germline gives CDR1 SEHNR, CDR2 FQNEAQ (reference sequence). With 5 bases removed from V and 0 bases from J, the gap between germline ends came to 8 bases. CDR3 length equals 13 residues. CDR3: CASSNSSSYEQYF. The CDR3 nucleotides are TGTGCCAGCAGCAACAGTAGCTCCTACGAGCAGTACTTC.

The chain combines TRBV20-1 with TRBJ2-5, with 8 positions matching TRBD1. V lost 6 bases and J lost 1; bases outside the gene matches: 16. There are 17 residues in the CDR3. Germline CDR1 and CDR2: DFQATT and SNEGSKA (reference sequence). CDR3 residues: CSALGTSLTGAQETQYF. CDR3 coding DNA: TGCAGTGCGTTAGGCACATCTCTGACAGGGGCCCAAGAGACCCAGTACTTC.

This clonotype came up a few times. The chain employs TRBV29-1 and TRBJ2-1; D remains ambiguous. Germline CDR1 reads SQVTM; CDR2 reads ANQGSEA. The CDR3 covers 10 residues. V was clipped by 0 bases and J by 15 bases, with 9 bases between them. The CDR3 is CSVEEGRRFF. The DNA of the CDR3 is TGCAGCGTTGAAGAAGGACGCAGGTTCTTC.

This rearrangement joins TRBV6-1 to TRBJ2-7; D might be TRBD1 (6 bases). Trimming took 2 bases from V and 5 from J, leaving 10 bases between them. CDR1 MNHNS and CDR2 SASEGT come from the germline V gene. The CDR3 is 13 amino acids. CDR3 sequence reads: CASSEWTENEQYF. DNA for the CDR3: TGTGCCAGCAGTGAATGGACAGAAAACGAGCAGTACTTC.